What follows are 17 T cell receptor beta chains derived from one specimen sequenced in a study of cytotoxic CD8 clonotypes in ibrutinib-treated CLL (dated by TCRdb to about 2021). Receptors were amplified or captured by the immunoSEQ multiplex PCR assay. TCRdb mirrors the immuneACCESS table, restricted to in-frame sequences. Some clones are absent from its copies; in checked studies, under half trace to an unresolved V gene, and the reason for the others is unknown. This sample has around 310,000 clones in its table, and approximately 80% of those were observed once. The ten largest clones add up to roughly 7% of the sample. The sample in question was PBMCs, obtained before ibrutinib treatment. The source is a human donor with chronic lymphocytic leukemia.

This clone was counted a single time. The V gene is TRBV7-6, the J gene TRBJ2-7; D unresolved. Between the trimmed V and J ends, which lost 1 base and 0 bases, there was a span of 13 bases. CDR3 length: 16 amino acids. The V gene's germline CDR1 is SGHVS and CDR2 FNYEAQ. CDR3 protein: CASSLVASESSYEQYF. The CDR3 nucleotides are TGTGCCAGCAGCTTAGTGGCTAGTGAGAGCTCCTACGAGCAGTACTTC.

The J gene is TRBJ2-1, the V gene TRBV28; D gene unclear. Germline CDR1 is MDHEN and CDR2 is SYDVKM. The CDR3 length is 12 residues. Trimming removed 5 bases from V and 4 bases from J, with 6 bases in between. CDR3: CASSPQYNEQFF. Here the CDR3 DNA reads TGTGCCAGCAGTCCCCAGTACAATGAGCAGTTCTTC.

The genes are TRBV5-8 and TRBJ2-7; D is ambiguous. This CDR3 is built from 12 residues. The ends were cut back, 3 bases at V and 1 base at J, with 5 bases in the middle. In germline, CDR1 is SGHTS, CDR2 YDEGEE. The CDR3 loop reads CASSWGSYEQYF. Here the CDR3 DNA reads TGTGCCAGCAGCTGGGGTTCCTACGAGCAGTACTTC.

V usage is TRBV6-4 and J usage is TRBJ1-2; D might be TRBD1 (6 bases). Trimming pared 2 bases from V and 0 bases from J, leaving 22 bases between. CDR1 is MRHNA, CDR2 SNTAGT, per germline. The CDR3 length is 19 residues. CDR3 nucleotides: TGTGCCAGCAGTGACATTCGAAGAGCTCCGGGACACGCTAACTATGGCTACACCTTC. It yields the protein CASSDIRRAPGHANYGYTF.

The J gene is TRBJ2-3, the V gene TRBV6-1, with D perhaps matching TRBD1 (6 bases). Germline V gene sequence: CDR1 MNHNS, CDR2 SASEGT. This CDR3 spans 14 amino acids. Trimming removed 10 bases at V and 6 bases at J, with 20 bases between. The CDR3 reads CATKGVWGGDTQYF. Written as DNA, the CDR3 is TGTGCCACGAAGGGGGTGTGGGGTGGTGATACGCAGTATTTT.

In this sample, this clone turned up once. J is TRBJ1-1 and V is TRBV9, with a tentative D call TRBD1 (5 bases). CDR3 size: 14 residues. V was cut by 0 bases and J by 4 bases, with 10 bases left in between. Germline-derived CDR1 and CDR2 are SGDLS and YYNGEE. CDR3 in amino acids: CASSVVGGSTEAFF. Written as DNA, the CDR3 is TGTGCCAGCAGCGTAGTCGGGGGAAGCACTGAAGCTTTCTTT.

This clone showed up just once. The rearrangement links TRBV7-3 to TRBJ2-3, with D perhaps matching TRBD2 (5 bases). The CDR3 loop spans 14 amino acids. Germline V CDR1 and CDR2: SGHTA, FQGTGA. The germline V and J ends were trimmed by 1 base and 4 bases, with 9 bases remaining between them. CDR3 nucleotides: TGTGCCAGCAGCTTAAACCTAGCACCAGATACGCAGTATTTT. It is translated as CASSLNLAPDTQYF.

The chain combines TRBV5-4 with TRBJ2-5; a weak D match, TRBD2 (6 bases). The germline V gene has CDR1 SGHNT and CDR2 YYREEE (reference sequence). The CDR3 runs 13 residues. V was pared by 4 bases and J by 4 bases, with 11 bases between. In nucleotides, the CDR3 is TGTGCCAGCAGCCGGGCGGGGCGAGAGACCCAGTACTTC. The encoded protein is CASSRAGRETQYF.

The chain links TRBV29-1 to TRBJ2-3; TRBD2 matches 8 bases. With 4 bases clipped from V and 5 bases from J, the junction kept 5 bases outside the gene matches. Germline V gives CDR1 SQVTM, CDR2 ANQGSEA. This CDR3 region has 13 residues. The CDR3 loop reads CSVAAGVLDTQYF. CDR3 nucleotide sequence: TGCAGCGTTGCAGCGGGAGTTCTAGATACGCAGTATTTT.

The CDR3 sequence: CASSSRVREQYF. In DNA, the CDR3 is TGTGCCAGCAGTTCCCGGGTAAGGGAGCAGTACTTC. This rearrangement joins TRBV6-5 to TRBJ2-7; no clear D. Trimming stripped 4 bases from V and 7 bases from J, with 11 bases between. The CDR3 is made up of 12 amino acids. In germline, CDR1 is MNHEY, CDR2 SVGAGI.

In this sample, this clone turned up a few times. CDR3 residues: CASRAQGDQPQHF. The CDR3, as DNA: TGCGCCAGCAGGGCGCAGGGTGATCAGCCCCAGCATTTT. This rearrangement joins TRBV5-1 to TRBJ1-5, with TRBD1 as a possible D gene (5 bases). This CDR3 contains 13 residues. Germline loops: CDR1 SGHRS, CDR2 YFSETQ. V lost 5 bases and J 5 bases, leaving 11 bases between the germline ends.

The rearrangement uses TRBV5-1 and TRBJ2-3, with 10 bases aligning to TRBD2. CDR3 size: 16 residues. Looked up from germline, CDR1 is SGHRS and CDR2 is YFSETQ. Losses at the gene ends were 1 base for V and 6 bases for J; bases not matched to a gene: 8. Here the CDR3 DNA reads TGCGCCAGCAGCTTGACCACTAGCGGGAATTTGGATACGCAGTATTTT. Its protein is CASSLTTSGNLDTQYF.

This chain connects TRBV4-3 to TRBJ2-7; no reliable D call. CDR1 LGHNA and CDR2 YSLEER come from the germline V gene. The CDR3 runs to 13 residues. Trimming took off 0 bases at V and 7 bases at J, with 10 bases between the two ends. The CDR3 sequence is CASSQDGWKEQYF. The CDR3 nucleotides are TGCGCCAGCAGCCAAGATGGGTGGAAGGAGCAGTACTTC.

The genes are TRBV30 and TRBJ2-1; D uncertain. CDR1 is GTSNPN and CDR2 is SVGIG in the germline V gene (reference sequence). The CDR3 is 12 amino acids. Trimming took off 6 bases at V and 0 bases at J, with 6 bases between the two ends. DNA for the CDR3: TGTGCCTGCCCATTCTCCTACAATGAGCAGTTCTTC. Its protein is CACPFSYNEQFF.

This clone was counted only a few times. The chain employs TRBV4-1 and TRBJ2-5, with D possibly called TRBD1 or TRBD2 (5 bases each). The CDR3 extends over 14 amino acids. Trimming took 4 bases from V and 0 from J, leaving 9 bases between them. The germline V gene encodes CDR1 MGHRA and CDR2 YSYEKL. DNA for the CDR3: TGCGCCAGCAGCCTAGGGACGTACCAAGAGACCCAGTACTTC. As protein: CASSLGTYQETQYF.

This clone was found once. J is TRBJ1-1 and V is TRBV28; 7 nucleotides align to TRBD1. The CDR3 has 13 residues. The ends lost 7 bases at V and 6 bases at J; junction bases unmatched: 8. The germline V gene encodes CDR1 MDHEN and CDR2 SYDVKM. The CDR3 DNA is TGTGCCAGCATCAGAGGGGGCGTATCTGAAGCTTTCTTT. Translated, it gives CASIRGGVSEAFF.

The chain uses TRBV15 and TRBJ2-1, with 7 bases aligning to TRBD2. This CDR3 is built from 16 residues. Germline V gene lookup returns CDR1 LNHNV and CDR2 YYDKDF (reference sequence). Trimming took 3 bases from V and 8 from J; bases not matched to a gene: 13. The CDR3 coding sequence is TGTGCCACCAGCAGTGCCCACGAGGGAGGGCCGGATGAGCAGTTCTTC. It specifies CATSSAHEGGPDEQFF.